Presented here are 10 T cell receptor beta chains from one specimen sequenced in a study of blood T cell repertoires in COVID-19 (dated by TCRdb to about 2020). The library was obtained by the immunoSEQ multiplex PCR assay. TCRdb provides this immuneACCESS table in a form limited to in-frame rearrangements. Some clones are lacking; in checked studies, under half of them reflect an unresolved V gene, and why the rest are absent is not known. The sample has around 160,000 clones on record, around four fifths of them singletons. The ten largest clones capture about 3.1% of the sample. The specimen was peripheral blood. The receptors here all came from a woman in her 40s with active or convalescent COVID-19.

The chain carries TRBV11-2 and TRBJ1-2, with D tentatively TRBD1 (5 bases). The CDR3 has 15 amino acids. Between the trimmed V and J ends, which lost 0 bases and 4 bases, there was a span of 12 bases. CDR1 and CDR2 from the germline V gene are SGHAT and FQNNGV. The CDR3 spells CASSLEDSSFYGYTF. CDR3 nucleotides: TGTGCCAGCAGCTTAGAAGACAGCTCTTTCTATGGCTACACCTTC.

The rearrangement joins TRBV5-1 to TRBJ2-2; no reliable D call. CDR1 and CDR2 from the germline V gene are SGHRS and YFSETQ. CDR3 size: 15 residues. The ends were cut back, 0 bases at V and 0 bases at J, with 6 bases in the middle. CDR3 sequence (DNA): TGCGCCAGCAGCTTGGCCCTAGCGAACACCGGGGAGCTGTTTTTT. Translation gives CASSLALANTGELFF.

The chain has TRBV18 and TRBJ2-4; TRBD1 agrees at 8 bases. CDR3 length: 13 amino acids. J gave up 6 bases and V 2 bases, and 0 bases lay outside the gene matches. The germline gives CDR1 KGHSH, CDR2 LQKENI. CDR3 sequence reads: CASSPGQGNIQYF. Here the CDR3 DNA reads TGTGCCAGCTCACCAGGACAGGGAAACATTCAGTACTTC.

This clone was counted between two and nine times. The V gene is TRBV27, the J gene TRBJ2-3, with a weak D call TRBD2 (6 bases). The length of the CDR3 is 17 residues. Looked up from germline, CDR1 is MNHEY and CDR2 is SMNVEV (reference sequence). V was trimmed by 2 bases and J by 0 bases, leaving 15 bases between them. The CDR3 DNA reads as TGTGCCAGCAGTTTACGGCGTCTAGCGCTTAGCACAGATACGCAGTATTTT. Translated, it gives CASSLRRLALSTDTQYF.

The chain links TRBV27 to TRBJ1-6; perhaps TRBD1 as D (6 bases). The germline V gene has CDR1 MNHEY and CDR2 SMNVEV (reference sequence). This CDR3 spans 16 amino acids. Trimming took off 5 bases at V and 2 bases at J, with 13 bases between the two ends. Written as DNA, the CDR3 is TGTGCCAGCAGTAAGGGGGTCGGAACCTATAATTCACCCCTCCACTTT. It translates to CASSKGVGTYNSPLHF.

This clone has a handful of counts. V gene TRBV28 combines with J gene TRBJ2-4, with D perhaps TRBD1 (5 bases). Germline V gene lookup returns CDR1 MDHEN and CDR2 SYDVKM. V was shortened by 7 bases and J by 4 bases, with 8 bases between the two germline ends. The CDR3 has 12 amino acids. CDR3: CASNPGKNIQYF. The CDR3 DNA reads TGTGCCAGCAACCCAGGGAAAAACATTCAGTACTTC.

In nucleotides, the CDR3 is TGTGCCATCAGTGAGCGGGACTCACTTGAAAAACTGTTTTTT. Protein: CAISERDSLEKLFF. V is TRBV10-3 and J is TRBJ1-4; a weak D match, TRBD1 (5 bases). The V end was cut by 2 bases, the J end by 7 bases, with 11 bases between. Germline values: CDR1 ENHRY, CDR2 SYGVKD. The CDR3 runs 14 residues.

The rearrangement joins TRBV15 to TRBJ2-1; 11 nucleotides agree with TRBD2. Germline CDR1 and CDR2: LNHNV and YYDKDF (reference sequence). The trim removed 0 bases at V and 2 bases at J, leaving 9 bases unmatched. The length of the CDR3 is 19 residues. The CDR3 loop reads CATSRDVWTSGLTYNEQFF. The CDR3 bases are TGTGCCACCAGCAGAGATGTTTGGACTAGCGGGCTTACCTACAATGAGCAGTTCTTC.

V and J are TRBV27 and TRBJ1-3; no clear D. Germline-derived CDR1 and CDR2 are MNHEY and SMNVEV (reference sequence). Trimming pared 4 bases from V and 0 bases from J, leaving 13 bases between. The CDR3 covers 16 residues. The CDR3 DNA follows: TGTGCCAGCAGTTATAGAGGGCCCGGCTCTGGAAACACCATATATTTT. This encodes CASSYRGPGSGNTIYF.

The chain recombines TRBV11-2 with TRBJ2-1; 11 positions match TRBD2. Trimming took 5 bases from V and 0 from J; bases not matched to a gene: 3. Germline CDR1 SGHAT, CDR2 FQNNGV. The CDR3 is 16 amino acids. Written as DNA, the CDR3 is TGTGCCAGCAGCGCTACTAGCGGGGGCTCCTACAATGAGCAGTTCTTC. Amino acid sequence: CASSATSGGSYNEQFF.